These 12 T cell receptor beta chains were sequenced from one sample in a study of T-cell memory formation after mild COVID-19. TCRdb reprocessed the 5' RACE reads with MiXCR, giving one entry per CDR3 protein. The profile shows fewer than 550,000 distinct CDR3 sequences, around 19% of them singletons. The specimen was PBMCs or a T cell subset sorted from them (not recorded which). All receptors come from an adult woman who had mild COVID-19 (a few samples of this study predate the infection). Cell type and time point are not known.

In its sample, this clonotype is medium-sized. The chain links TRBV7-2 to TRBJ2-1; D gene uncertain. The V and J ends lost 1 base and 5 bases respectively, with 12 bases between them. This CDR3 spans 15 amino acids. Germline CDR1 is SGHTA and CDR2 is FQGNSA. The CDR3 sequence: CASSLVGGNDNEQFF. CDR3 in DNA: TGTGCCAGCAGCTTAGTTGGCGGAAACGACAATGAGCAGTTCTTC.

J is TRBJ2-4 and V is TRBV3-1; 14 bases are a match to TRBD2. Germline V CDR1 and CDR2: LGHDT, YNNKEL (reference sequence). The CDR3 is 15 amino acids. The V gene end was trimmed by 0 bases and the J gene end by 14 bases; junction bases not matched to a gene: 6. The CDR3 is CASSQERLAGGPEYF. For the CDR3, the DNA is TGTGCCAGCAGCCAAGAAAGACTAGCGGGGGGGCCGGAGTACTTC. Full variable domain (remainder filled in from reference TRBV3-1 and TRBJ2-4): DTAVSQTPKYLVTQMGNDKSIKCEQNLGHDTMYWYKQDSKKFLKIMFSYNNKELIINETVPNRFSPKSPDKAHLNLHINSLELGDSAVYFCASSQERLAGGPEYFGAGTRLSVL.

This clonotype was counted ten times or more. The chain employs TRBV7-9 and TRBJ2-7, with 8 bases fitting TRBD1. V trimming: 5 bases; J trimming: 1 base; junction bases outside the gene matches: 4. This CDR3 has 14 amino acids. The germline gives CDR1 SEHNR, CDR2 FQNEAQ (reference sequence). CDR3 in amino acids: CASSRDRSSYEQYF. The CDR3 bases are TGTGCCAGCAGCCGGGACAGGAGTTCCTACGAGCAGTACTTC.

This clonotype was recorded at least ten times. The chain employs TRBV18 and TRBJ2-3; 8 nucleotides align to TRBD2. CDR3 length equals 17 residues. From germline, CDR1 is KGHSH and CDR2 LQKENI. Trimming removed 2 bases from V and 4 bases from J; junction bases left unmatched: 11. The CDR3 DNA sequence: TGTGCCAGCTCACCAGCTCGAAGAGCGGGAGAATCAGATACGCAGTATTTT. This sequence encodes CASSPARRAGESDTQYF.

The chain combines TRBV9 with TRBJ2-5; TRBD1 agrees at 8 bases. J lost 5 bases, V lost 5 bases, and 20 bases had no gene match. CDR1 and CDR2 (germline): SGDLS, YYNGEE. The CDR3 runs to 18 residues. CDR3 nucleotide sequence: TGTGCCAGCAGGCTGATAAGTCACCCCCGGACAGGGAAGGAGACCCAGTACTTC. Amino acids: CASRLISHPRTGKETQYF.

This clonotype was detected a few times. This chain connects TRBV6-2 or TRBV6-3 to TRBJ2-5; 8 bases are shared with TRBD2. The V segment lost 6 bases and the J segment 3 bases; nucleotides outside the gene matches: 6. Germline lookup yields CDR1 MNHEY and CDR2 SVGEGT. The CDR3 sequence is 14 residues long. CDR3 loop: CASSRTSREETQYF. CDR3 sequence (DNA): TGTGCCAGCAGCCGGACTAGCCGAGAAGAGACCCAGTACTTC.

This clonotype was counted a few times. CDR3 amino acids: CASSRQGSTASYEQYF. Here the CDR3 DNA reads TGTGCCAGCAGCCGACAGGGCAGCACCGCCTCCTACGAGCAGTACTTC. The rearrangement links TRBV7-2 to TRBJ2-7, with TRBD1 matching over 7 bases. Germline V gene data show CDR1 as SGHTA and CDR2 as FQGNSA. The CDR3 runs to 16 residues. V was clipped by 5 bases and J by 0 bases; unmatched bases: 10.

V gene TRBV24-1 combines with J gene TRBJ2-5; no definite D call. Germline V gene lookup returns CDR1 KGHDR and CDR2 SFDVKD. The CDR3 totals 13 residues. Trimming took 7 bases from V and 1 from J, leaving 9 bases between them. The CDR3 spells CATSSGRQETQYF. CDR3 coding DNA: TGTGCCACCAGCTCCGGCCGCCAAGAGACCCAGTACTTC.

The DNA for the CDR3 is TGTGCCAGCAGCTACTCCGCAGATACGCAGTATTTT. This codes for CASSYSADTQYF. The V and J genes are TRBV7-9 and TRBJ2-3; the D is unclear. Trimming left V 4 bases short and J 4 bases short, with 6 bases between. This CDR3 has 12 residues. Germline V gene sequence: CDR1 SEHNR, CDR2 FQNEAQ (reference sequence).

There are many counts of this clonotype. This chain links TRBV18 with TRBJ2-1; TRBD2 might be the D (5 bases). There are 17 residues in the CDR3. V was trimmed by 0 bases and J by 5 bases, leaving 17 bases between them. Germline values: CDR1 KGHSH, CDR2 LQKENI. CDR3 sequence (DNA): TGTGCCAGCTCACCACCGGTTGGCGCGGGTAATCACAATGAGCAGTTCTTC. It is translated as CASSPPVGAGNHNEQFF.

This clonotype was seen a few times. The V and J genes are TRBV11-3 and TRBJ2-2; 7 bases map to TRBD1. The V and J ends lost 5 bases and 7 bases, in that order; junction bases with no gene match: 4. Looked up from germline, CDR1 is SGHNT and CDR2 is YENEEA. The CDR3 has 13 residues. CDR3: CASSPRGNGELFF. The CDR3 DNA reads TGTGCCAGCAGCCCCAGGGGGAACGGGGAGCTGTTTTTT.

V gene TRBV11-2 combines with J gene TRBJ1-1; D gene ambiguous. The germline V gene has CDR1 SGHAT and CDR2 FQNNGV. This CDR3 region has 15 residues. Trimming stripped 3 bases from V and 0 bases from J, with 11 bases between. CDR3 region: CASSLGSHMNTEAFF. The CDR3 DNA follows: TGTGCCAGCAGCTTGGGCAGTCACATGAACACTGAAGCTTTCTTT.